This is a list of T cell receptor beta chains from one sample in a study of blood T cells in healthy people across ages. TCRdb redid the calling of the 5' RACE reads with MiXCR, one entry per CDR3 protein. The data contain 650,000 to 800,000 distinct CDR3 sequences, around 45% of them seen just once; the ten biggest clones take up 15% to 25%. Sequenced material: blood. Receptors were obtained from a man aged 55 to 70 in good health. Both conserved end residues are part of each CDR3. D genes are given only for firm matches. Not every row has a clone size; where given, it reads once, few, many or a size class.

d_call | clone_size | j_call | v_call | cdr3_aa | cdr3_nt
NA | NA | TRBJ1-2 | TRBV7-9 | CASSPYDGYTF | TGTGCCAGCAGCCCGTATGACGGCTACACCTTC
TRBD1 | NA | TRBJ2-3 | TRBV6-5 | CASKMGQADTQYF | TGTGCCAGCAAAATGGGACAGGCCGATACGCAGTATTTT
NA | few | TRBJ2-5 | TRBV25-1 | CASSLGREFQETQYF | TGTGCCAGCAGCCTCGGACGGGAATTCCAAGAGACCCAGTACTTC
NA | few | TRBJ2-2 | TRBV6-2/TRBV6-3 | CASNRGRTGGTGELFF | TGTGCCAGCAATCGTGGTCGGACTGGAGGGACCGGGGAGCTGTTTTTT
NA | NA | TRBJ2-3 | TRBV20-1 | CSANPSYTQYF | TGCAGTGCTAACCCCTCTTATACGCAGTATTTT
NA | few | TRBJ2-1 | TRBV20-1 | CSARDGNEQFF | TGCAGTGCTAGAGATGGAAATGAGCAGTTCTTC
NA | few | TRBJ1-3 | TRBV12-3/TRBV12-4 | CATSPSPTIYF | TGTGCCACCAGTCCGTCACCCACCATATATTTT
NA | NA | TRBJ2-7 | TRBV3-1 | CASSQSRGGRSYEQYF | TGTGCCAGCAGCCAATCAAGGGGTGGTAGATCCTACGAGCAGTACTTC
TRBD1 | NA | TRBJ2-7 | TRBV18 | CASSPQRPQTRGQGYEQYF | TGTGCCAGCTCGCCCCAGAGACCTCAAACCAGGGGGCAAGGGTACGAGCAGTACTTC
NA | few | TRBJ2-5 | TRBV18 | CASSPPGLGETQYF | TGTGCCAGCTCACCACCGGGCCTAGGGGAGACCCAGTACTTC
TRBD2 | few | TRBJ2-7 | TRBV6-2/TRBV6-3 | CASNPGGLSSYNEQYF | TGTGCCAGCAATCCGGGGGGACTTAGCTCCTACAATGAGCAGTACTTC
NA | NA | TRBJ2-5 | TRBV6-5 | CASTSYRAGETQYF | TGTGCCAGCACATCCTACAGGGCTGGAGAGACCCAGTACTTC
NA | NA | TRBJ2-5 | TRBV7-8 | CASSLNREGETQYF | TGTGCCAGCAGCTTAAACAGGGAAGGGGAGACCCAGTACTTC
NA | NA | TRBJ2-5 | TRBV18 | CASSPVEGSRETQYF | TGTGCCAGCTCACCAGTGGAGGGGAGCAGAGAGACCCAGTACTTC
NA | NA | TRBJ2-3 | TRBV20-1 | CSARKGLVTDTQYF | TGCAGTGCTAGAAAGGGGCTAGTCACAGATACGCAGTATTTT
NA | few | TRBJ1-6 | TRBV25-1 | CASSGRGAAGSPLHF | TGTGCCAGCAGCGGAAGGGGGGCAGCGGGTTCACCCCTCCACTTT
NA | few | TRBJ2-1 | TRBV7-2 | CASSKTWGSYNEQFF | TGTGCCAGCAGCAAGACTTGGGGGTCCTACAATGAGCAGTTCTTC
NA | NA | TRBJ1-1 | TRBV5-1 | CASSLVRQNTEAFF | TGCGCCAGCAGCTTGGTCAGGCAGAACACTGAAGCTTTCTTT
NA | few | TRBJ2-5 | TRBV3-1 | CASSQNPGETQYF | TGTGCCAGCAGCCAAAACCCTGGAGAGACCCAGTACTTC
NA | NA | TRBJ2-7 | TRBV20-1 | CSARSGEKNEQYF | TGCAGTGCTAGGTCAGGGGAAAAAAACGAGCAGTACTTC
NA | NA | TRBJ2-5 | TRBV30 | CAWSAGTQETQYF | TGTGCCTGGAGTGCCGGCACACAAGAGACCCAGTACTTC
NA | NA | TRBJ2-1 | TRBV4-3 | CASSLSRFSQIKQFF | TGCGCCAGCAGCCTATCGCGCTTCTCCCAGATAAAGCAGTTCTTC
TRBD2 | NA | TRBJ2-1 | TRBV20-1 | CSARDGTSAYNEQFF | TGCAGTGCTAGAGATGGCACTAGCGCCTACAATGAGCAGTTCTTC
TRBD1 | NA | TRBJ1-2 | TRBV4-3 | CTSSQTAGGNYGYTF | TGCACCAGCAGCCAAACGGCAGGGGGGAACTATGGCTACACCTTC
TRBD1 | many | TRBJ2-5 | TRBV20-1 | CSAPTGARETQYF | TGCAGTGCGCCGACAGGGGCGAGGGAGACCCAGTACTTC
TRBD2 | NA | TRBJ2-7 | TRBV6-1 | CASRRTSGGASLDEQYF | TGTGCCAGCAGGCGGACTAGCGGGGGGGCCTCCCTCGACGAGCAGTACTTC
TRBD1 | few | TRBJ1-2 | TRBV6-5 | CASSSPGTGGWAGYGYTF | TGTGCCAGCAGTTCACCCGGGACAGGGGGCTGGGCTGGCTATGGCTACACCTTC
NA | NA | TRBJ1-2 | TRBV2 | CASSLEDGANYGYTF | TGTGCCAGCAGTCTGGAAGACGGCGCTAACTATGGCTACACCTTC
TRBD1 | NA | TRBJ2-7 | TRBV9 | CASSLRQGSFNEQYF | TGTGCCAGCAGCCTACGACAGGGATCCTTCAACGAGCAGTACTTC
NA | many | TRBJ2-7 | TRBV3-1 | CASSQVDEQYF | TGTGCCAGCAGCCAAGTGGACGAGCAGTACTTC
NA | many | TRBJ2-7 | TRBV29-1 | CSVATERSYEQYF | TGCAGCGTTGCTACAGAAAGATCCTACGAGCAGTACTTC
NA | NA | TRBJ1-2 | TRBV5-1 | CASSTGRPYGCTF | TGCGCCAGCAGCACCGGACGGCCCTATGGCTGCACCTTC
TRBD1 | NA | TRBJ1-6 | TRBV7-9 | CASSTYRGPNSPLHF | TGTGCCAGCAGCACCTACAGGGGGCCTAATTCACCCCTCCACTTT
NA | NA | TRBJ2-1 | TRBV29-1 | CSVSEGWVNNEQFF | TGCAGCGTTTCGGAGGGGTGGGTCAACAATGAGCAGTTCTTC
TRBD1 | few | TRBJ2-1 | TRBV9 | CASSVDRDEQFF | TGTGCCAGCAGCGTCGACAGGGATGAGCAGTTCTTC